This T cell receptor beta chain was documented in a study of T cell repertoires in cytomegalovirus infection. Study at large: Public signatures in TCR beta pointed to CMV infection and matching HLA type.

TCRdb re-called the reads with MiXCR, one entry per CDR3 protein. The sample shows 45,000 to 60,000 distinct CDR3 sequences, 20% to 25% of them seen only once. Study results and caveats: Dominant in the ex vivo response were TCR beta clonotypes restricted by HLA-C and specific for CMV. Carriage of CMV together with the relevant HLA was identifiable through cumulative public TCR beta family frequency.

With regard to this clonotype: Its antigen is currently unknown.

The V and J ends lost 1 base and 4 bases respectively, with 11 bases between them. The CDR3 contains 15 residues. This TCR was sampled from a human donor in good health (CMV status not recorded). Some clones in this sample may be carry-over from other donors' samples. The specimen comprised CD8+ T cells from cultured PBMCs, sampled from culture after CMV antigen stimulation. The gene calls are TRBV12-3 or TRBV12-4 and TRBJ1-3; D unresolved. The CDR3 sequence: CASSLGPTPGNTIYF. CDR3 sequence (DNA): TGTGCCAGCAGTTTAGGCCCTACTCCGGGAAACACCATATATTTT.